This T cell receptor (beta chain) emerged from a study of control samples from healthy donors and cancer patients. J lost 5 bases, V lost 5 bases, and 10 bases had no gene match. CDR3 size: 15 residues. CDR1 is LGHDT and CDR2 is YNNKEL in the germline V gene (reference sequence). The assay was immunoSEQ multiplex PCR, and TCRdb's table has in-frame clones only and misses some. Of 200,000 to 250,000 clones listed, roughly 94% were seen once; the top ten hold approximately 1.6%. The source of this sequence is a middle-aged man in good health. The material sequenced was blood. The gene calls are TRBV3-1 (or the pseudogene TRBV3-2) and TRBJ2-7; 9 positions match TRBD1. Here the CDR3 reads CASSNPGQGSDEQYF. For the CDR3, the DNA is TGTGCCAGCAGCAACCCGGGACAGGGATCGGACGAGCAGTACTTC.